This TCR beta chain comes out of a study of OX40 agonist ivuxolimab in advanced cancers. For context, the study as a whole: Ivuxolimab, which targeted the costimulatory receptor OX40 (CD134), was an agonistic, fully human IgG2 monoclonal antibody. The paper describes the monotherapy dose-escalation part (N ≈ 50 patients) of the phase I trial of ivuxolimab. Prior anti-PD-1, anti-PD-L1 or anti-CTLA-4 therapy was permitted, and 30% to 50% of dose-escalation patients had received checkpoint inhibitors. Partial responses occurred in three dose-escalation patients: two with cutaneous melanoma and one with hepatocellular carcinoma. Of the 50 or so patients in dose escalation, approximately 20 had hepatocellular carcinoma, roughly 15 had melanoma, 9 had renal cell carcinoma and 9 had head and neck cancer. A male proportion of almost 85% and a mean age of approximately 55 years, ranging from 23 to 79, were recorded for the dose-escalation cohort. Intravenous ivuxolimab was administered to patients every 2 weeks at six dose levels: 0.01, 0.1, 0.3, 1.5, 3 and 10 mg/kg. Peripheral TCRbeta sequencing was intended to test whether TCR sequence diversity was altered and clonal T-cell expansion was caused by ivuxolimab. The full study reports these points: The antigen specificity of the clonally expanded peripheral T cells was not determined. On average, CD8+ T cells showed more expanded clones than CD4+ T cells after ivuxolimab. At doses from 0.1 to 3.0 mg/kg, clonal expansion was seen in both CD4+ and CD8+ blood T cells between baseline and week 6. In partial responders in the 0.1-3.0 mg/kg groups, normalized peripheral clonal expansion was found to be among the lowest, especially among CD8+ T cells. Low levels of normalized T-cell clonal expansion were also seen in some patients who did not respond.

A remark on this clone: Its specific antigen is unknown. There are no base qualities to consult, and no much larger clone falls within one base.

Based on the germline V gene, the CDR1 and CDR2 sequences are MDHEN and SYDVKM. From its cysteine to its phenylalanine, the CDR3 spans 15 amino acids. Just CDR3 DNA is preserved here, 45 bases in frame from base 1. Here V drops 7 bases and J drops 3 bases, and the junction holds 5 bases not matched to any gene. Patients with a history of autoimmune disease or receiving systemic immunosuppression were excluded from the trial. Peripheral blood for TCR sequencing was collected from all dose cohorts at baseline, on cycle 4 day 1, and on cycle 7 day 1. The samples were drawn from a first-in-human, open-label, multicenter phase I dose-escalation trial of ivuxolimab. Adults with locally advanced or metastatic melanoma, renal cell, hepatocellular, or head and neck squamous cell carcinoma were enrolled in the trial. Before TCR sequencing, CD4+ T cells and CD8+ T cells from peripheral blood were sorted into separate populations.

For sequencing of the TCRbeta CDR3 region, genomic DNA was extracted from the sorted cells. TCRbeta CDR3 regions were sequenced using the immunoSEQ Assay. TCRdb provides this immuneACCESS table in a form limited to in-frame rearrangements. Some clones are lacking; in checked studies, under half of them reflect an unresolved V gene, and why the rest are absent is not known. The sample profile shows 45,000 to 60,000 clones; 90% to 95% of them were found once. The ten top clones hold around 24% of the sample. This sequence was found in an adult with an advanced solid tumor such as melanoma, head and neck, liver or kidney cancer. The specimen was CD4+ or CD8+ T cells sorted from blood, collected in a trial of the OX40 agonist ivuxolimab. The sequence links TRBV28 to TRBJ2-2, and TRBD1 matches 10 of the central bases. The nucleotide sequence is given as TGTGCCAGCAACCGGGACAGGGGTCACACCGGGGAGCTGTTTTTT. Its translation is CASNRDRGHTGELFF.